The 2 T cell receptor beta chains listed next were all sequenced from one sample in a study of a mutant IDH1 vaccine in newly diagnosed glioma. These receptors' targets are unknown. The time point was: week 5, during vaccination. Alongside topical imiquimod, each dose of vaccine comprised 300 ug of mutant IDH1 20-mer peptide. TCRdb's table, derived via immunoSEQ multiplex PCR, lists solely in-frame clones and lacks some. The sample lists 35,000 to 45,000 clones; 81% were seen once. Material: PBMCs, obtained from a glioma patient whose treatment included an IDH1 peptide vaccine. Receptors originate from a middle-aged man with glioma.

J is TRBJ2-5 and V is TRBV19; D is uncertain. CDR3 size: 13 residues. Germline CDR1 reads LNHDA; CDR2 reads SQIVND (reference sequence). The ends were cut back, 5 bases at V and 0 bases at J, with 7 bases in the middle. The CDR3 coding sequence is TGTGCCAGTAGTGTGAAGAACCAAGAGACCCAGTACTTC. As protein: CASSVKNQETQYF. The full variable domain, its missing parts supplied by reference TRBV19 and TRBJ2-5, is DGGITQSPKYLFRKEGQNVTLSCEQNLNHDAMYWYRQDPGQGLRLIYYSQIVNDFQKGDIAEGYSVSREKKESFPLTVTSAQKNPTAFYLCASSVKNQETQYFGPGTRLLVL.

The rearrangement uses TRBV2 and TRBJ2-3, with D hard to call. Trimming took 1 base from V and 0 from J, leaving 8 bases between them. The CDR3 is 15 residues long. The V gene's germline CDR1 is SNHLY and CDR2 FYNNEI. The chain's CDR3 is CASSEDTASTDTQYF. The CDR3 DNA follows: TGTGCCAGCAGTGAAGACACCGCTAGCACAGATACGCAGTATTTT.